This note documents a single TCR beta chain sequence. This sample stems from a study of long-term antiretroviral therapy in people with HIV. V was cut by 6 bases and J by 2 bases, with 23 bases left in between. The CDR3 contains 18 residues. Germline V gene sequence: CDR1 LNHDA, CDR2 SQIVND (reference sequence). They ran version v3.0 of the immunoSEQ assay at survey level. Profiling relied on immunoSEQ multiplex PCR, and the TCRdb table lists in-frame clones only, not all of them. The sample consists of tens of thousands of clones, 65% to 90% of them appearing once. The sequence was obtained from a man aged 18-30 years with HIV. This chain connects TRBV19 to TRBJ1-5; D is undetermined. Sequencing used unsorted PBMCs, obtained 1.5 years after starting antiretroviral therapy. CDR3 coding DNA: TGTGCCAGTAGCATAAACCCCCATTCTACCCAAGGCAATCAGCCCCAGCATTTT. Protein product: CASSINPHSTQGNQPQHF.